This TCR beta chain was recovered during a study of T cell responses to AZD1222 COVID-19 vaccine. The method was immunoSEQ multiplex PCR; TCRdb's version includes in-frame clones alone and lacks a portion of them. The sample records 95,000 to 150,000 clones, approximately 90% being singletons. This clone came up a few times. Trimming removed 9 bases from V and 1 base from J, with 12 bases in between. The CDR3 consists of 13 residues. CDR1 LNHNV and CDR2 YYDKDF come from the germline V gene (reference sequence). This specimen was peripheral blood, taken on day 0 of AZD1222 vaccination. This clonotype originated in an adult in good health. V is TRBV15 and J is TRBJ1-1; D remains ambiguous. The CDR3 sequence: CATTRKGNTEAFF. The CDR3 DNA sequence: TGTGCCACTACCAGAAAGGGGAACACTGAAGCTTTCTTT.